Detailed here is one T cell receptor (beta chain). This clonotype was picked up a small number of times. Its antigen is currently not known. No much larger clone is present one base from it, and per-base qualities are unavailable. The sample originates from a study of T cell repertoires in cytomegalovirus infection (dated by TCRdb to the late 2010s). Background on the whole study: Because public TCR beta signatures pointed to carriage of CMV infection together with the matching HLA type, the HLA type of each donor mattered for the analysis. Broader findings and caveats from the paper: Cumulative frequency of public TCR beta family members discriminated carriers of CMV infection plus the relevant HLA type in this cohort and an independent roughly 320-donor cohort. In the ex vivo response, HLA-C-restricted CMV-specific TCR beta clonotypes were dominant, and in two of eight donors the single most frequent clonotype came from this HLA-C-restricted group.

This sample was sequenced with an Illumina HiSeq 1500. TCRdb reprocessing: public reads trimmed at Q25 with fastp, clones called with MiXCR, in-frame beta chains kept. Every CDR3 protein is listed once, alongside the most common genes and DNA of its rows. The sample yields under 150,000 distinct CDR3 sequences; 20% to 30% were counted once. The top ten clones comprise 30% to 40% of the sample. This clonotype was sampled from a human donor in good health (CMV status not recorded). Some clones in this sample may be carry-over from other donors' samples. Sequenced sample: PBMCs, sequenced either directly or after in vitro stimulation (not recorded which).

The CDR3: CASSLQGASGSQETQYF. Here is the DNA: TGTGCCAGCAGTTTACAAGGGGCTAGCGGGTCCCAAGAGACCCAGTACTTC. Here the chain combines TRBV6-2 or TRBV6-3 and TRBJ2-5; a stretch of 8 junction bases matches TRBD2. Germline trimming amounts to 4 bases on V and 1 base on J, with 11 as the count of junction bases outside the gene matches. From the cysteine up to the phenylalanine, the CDR3 has a length of 17 residues. The only DNA kept is the CDR3, 51 bases in frame from the first base. CDR1 and CDR2 (MNHEY, SVGEGT) derive from the germline V gene.